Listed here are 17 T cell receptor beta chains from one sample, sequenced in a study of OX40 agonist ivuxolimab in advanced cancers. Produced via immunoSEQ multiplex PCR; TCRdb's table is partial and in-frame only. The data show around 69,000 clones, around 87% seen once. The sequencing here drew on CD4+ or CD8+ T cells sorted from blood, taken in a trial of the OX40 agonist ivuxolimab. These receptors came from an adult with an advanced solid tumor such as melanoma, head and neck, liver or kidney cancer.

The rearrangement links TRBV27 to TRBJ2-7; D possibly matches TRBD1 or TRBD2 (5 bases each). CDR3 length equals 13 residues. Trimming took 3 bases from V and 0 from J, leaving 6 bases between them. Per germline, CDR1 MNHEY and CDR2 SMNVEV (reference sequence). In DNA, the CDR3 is TGTGCCAGCAGTTTGGGGACCTCCTACGAGCAGTACTTC. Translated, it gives CASSLGTSYEQYF.

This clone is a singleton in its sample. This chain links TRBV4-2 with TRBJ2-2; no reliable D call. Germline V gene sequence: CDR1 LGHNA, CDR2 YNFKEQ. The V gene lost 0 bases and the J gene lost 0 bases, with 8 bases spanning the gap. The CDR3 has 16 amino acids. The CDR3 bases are TGTGCCAGCAGCCAAGAAGCCAGTTCGAACACCGGGGAGCTGTTTTTT. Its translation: CASSQEASSNTGELFF.

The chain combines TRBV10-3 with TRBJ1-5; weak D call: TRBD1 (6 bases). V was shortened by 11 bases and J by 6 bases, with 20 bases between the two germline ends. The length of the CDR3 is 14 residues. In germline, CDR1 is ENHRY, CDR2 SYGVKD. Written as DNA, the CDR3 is TGTGCCCATTATCGTCCAGGGGCCTTTCAGCCCCAGCATTTT. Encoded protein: CAHYRPGAFQPQHF.

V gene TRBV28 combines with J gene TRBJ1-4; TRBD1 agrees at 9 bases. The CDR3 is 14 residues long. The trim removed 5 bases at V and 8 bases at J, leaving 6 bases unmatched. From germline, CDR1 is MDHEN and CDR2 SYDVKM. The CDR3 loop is CASSPPTGGEKLFF. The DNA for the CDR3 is TGTGCCAGCAGTCCCCCCACAGGGGGCGAAAAACTGTTTTTT.

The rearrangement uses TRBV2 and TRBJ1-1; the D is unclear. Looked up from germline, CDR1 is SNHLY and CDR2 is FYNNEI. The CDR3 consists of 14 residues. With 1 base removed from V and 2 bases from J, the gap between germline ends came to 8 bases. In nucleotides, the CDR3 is TGTGCCAGCAGTGAAGTTGGGAGCAACACTGAAGCTTTCTTT. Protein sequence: CASSEVGSNTEAFF.

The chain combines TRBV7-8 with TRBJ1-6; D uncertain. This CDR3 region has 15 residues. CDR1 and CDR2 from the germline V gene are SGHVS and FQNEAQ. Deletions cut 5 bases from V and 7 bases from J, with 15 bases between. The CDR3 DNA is TGTGCCAGCAGCCCCCGAAGGGTGGAGAATTCACCCCTCCACTTT. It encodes CASSPRRVENSPLHF. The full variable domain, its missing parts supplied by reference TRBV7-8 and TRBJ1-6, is GAGVSQSPRYKVAKRGQDVALRCDPISGHVSLFWYQQALGQGPEFLTYFQNEAQLDKSGLPSDRFFAERPEGSVSTLKIQRTQQEDSAVYLCASSPRRVENSPLHFGNGTRLTVT.

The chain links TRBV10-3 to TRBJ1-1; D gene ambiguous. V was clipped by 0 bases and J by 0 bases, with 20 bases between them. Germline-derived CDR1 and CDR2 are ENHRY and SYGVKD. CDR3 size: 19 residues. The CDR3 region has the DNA TGTGCCATCAGTGAGTCCCACAGCTATCTCACTACCATGAACACTGAAGCTTTCTTT. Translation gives CAISESHSYLTTMNTEAFF.

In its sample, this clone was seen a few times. The CDR3 DNA reads TGCAGCGTTGAGCGGCGGATGGACAGTGAAGCTTTCTTT. It is translated as CSVERRMDSEAFF. The chain carries TRBV29-1 and TRBJ1-1; D may be TRBD1 (6 bases). The CDR3 runs 13 residues. Trimming shortened V by 3 bases and J by 7 bases, and 15 bases separated the two germline ends. The germline gives CDR1 SQVTM, CDR2 ANQGSEA.

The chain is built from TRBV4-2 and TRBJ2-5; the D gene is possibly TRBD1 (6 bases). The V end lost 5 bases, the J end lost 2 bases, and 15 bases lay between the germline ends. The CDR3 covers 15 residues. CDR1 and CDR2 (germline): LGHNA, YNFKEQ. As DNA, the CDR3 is TGTGCCAGCAGCTCATCAGGGGACCCTCAAGAGACCCAGTACTTC. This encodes CASSSSGDPQETQYF.

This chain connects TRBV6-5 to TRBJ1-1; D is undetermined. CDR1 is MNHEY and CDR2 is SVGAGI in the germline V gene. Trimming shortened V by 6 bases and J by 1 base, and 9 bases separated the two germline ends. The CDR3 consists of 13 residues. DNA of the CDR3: TGTGCCAGCAGACGGTACAAGAACACTGAAGCTTTCTTT. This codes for CASRRYKNTEAFF.

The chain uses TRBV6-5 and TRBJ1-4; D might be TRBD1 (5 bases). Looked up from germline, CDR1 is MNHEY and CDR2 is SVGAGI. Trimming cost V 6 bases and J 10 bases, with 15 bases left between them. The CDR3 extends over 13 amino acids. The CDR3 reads CASRYGTAGKLFF. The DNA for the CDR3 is TGTGCCAGCAGATATGGGACCGCGGGAAAACTGTTTTTT.

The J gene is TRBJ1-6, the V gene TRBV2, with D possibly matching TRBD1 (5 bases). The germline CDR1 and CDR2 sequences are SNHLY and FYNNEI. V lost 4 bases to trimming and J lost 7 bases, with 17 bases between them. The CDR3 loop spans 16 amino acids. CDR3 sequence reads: CASSVLGQRGNSPLHF. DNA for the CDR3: TGTGCCAGCAGTGTTCTGGGGCAACGGGGGAATTCACCCCTCCACTTT.

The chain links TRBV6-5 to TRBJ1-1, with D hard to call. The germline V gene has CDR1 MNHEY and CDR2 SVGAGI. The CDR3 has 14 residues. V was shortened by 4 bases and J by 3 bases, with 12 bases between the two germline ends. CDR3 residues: CASSSKDAYTEAFF. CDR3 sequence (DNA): TGTGCCAGCAGTTCCAAGGATGCGTACACTGAAGCTTTCTTT.

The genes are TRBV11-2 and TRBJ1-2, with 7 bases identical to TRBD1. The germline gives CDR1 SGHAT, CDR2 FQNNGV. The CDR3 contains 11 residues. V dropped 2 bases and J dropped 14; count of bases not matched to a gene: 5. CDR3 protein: CASSLKGTDTF. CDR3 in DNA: TGTGCCAGCAGCTTAAAGGGGACAGATACCTTC.

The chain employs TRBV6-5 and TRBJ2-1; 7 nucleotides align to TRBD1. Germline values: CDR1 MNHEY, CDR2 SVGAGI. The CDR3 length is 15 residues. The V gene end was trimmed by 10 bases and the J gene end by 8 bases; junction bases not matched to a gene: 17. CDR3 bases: TGTGCCACCAGGAAAGACAGGGACCTTATTGATGAGCAGTTCTTC. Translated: CATRKDRDLIDEQFF.

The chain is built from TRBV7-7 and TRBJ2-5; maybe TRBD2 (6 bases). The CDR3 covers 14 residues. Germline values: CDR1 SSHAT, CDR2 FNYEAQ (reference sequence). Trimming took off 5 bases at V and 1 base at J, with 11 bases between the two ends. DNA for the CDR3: TGTGCCAGCAGCCGCGGGACTGGCCAAGAGACCCAGTACTTC. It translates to CASSRGTGQETQYF.

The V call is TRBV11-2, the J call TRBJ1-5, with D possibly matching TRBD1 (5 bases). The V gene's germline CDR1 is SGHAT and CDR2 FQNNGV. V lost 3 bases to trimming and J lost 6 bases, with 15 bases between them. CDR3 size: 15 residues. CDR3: CASSFWGALSQPQHF. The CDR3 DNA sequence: TGTGCCAGCAGCTTTTGGGGCGCGTTGTCTCAGCCCCAGCATTTT.